Below, 8 T cell receptor beta chains from the same sample are listed, as sequenced in a study of regulatory T cells in long-lasting Graves disease. The sample's time point: newly diagnosed GD, antithyroid drugs for less than 3 months. With RNA extracted from PBMCs as input, the TCR library was made. The authors built TCR beta libraries using iRepertoire HTBI primers and Arm-PCR of CDR3 regions. Using its own MiXCR run on the multiplex PCR reads, TCRdb lists one record per CDR3 protein. Here the sample spans 300,000 to 400,000 distinct CDR3 sequences, around 17% being singletons. Separately, the same data were catalogued under a study of T cells in Graves' hyperthyroidism and ophthalmopathy.

Sample: peripheral blood mononuclear cells (PBMCs), taken at new diagnosis, from a patient treated with antithyroid drugs. These receptors were obtained from a man between 35 and 55 years old with Graves disease.

This clonotype was observed at least ten times. V and J are TRBV7-2 and TRBJ2-3, with 8 bases matching TRBD2. V was pared by 8 bases and J by 5 bases, with 9 bases of the junction left unmatched. The CDR3 is 14 amino acids. In germline, CDR1 is SGHTA, CDR2 FQGNSA. The CDR3 sequence is CASGRAGEKDTQYF. The CDR3 nucleotides read TGTGCCAGCGGAAGAGCGGGGGAGAAAGATACGCAGTATTTT.

This clonotype was seen many times. The chain employs TRBV28 and TRBJ2-3, with D unresolved. V lost 4 bases and J 8 bases, leaving 10 bases between the germline ends. The CDR3 consists of 12 residues. Germline CDR1 and CDR2: MDHEN and SYDVKM. CDR3 coding DNA: TGTGCCAGCAGTTCTCTCGGGCCTACGCAGTATTTT. Translating gives CASSSLGPTQYF. Filled out from reference TRBV28 and TRBJ2-3, the complete variable domain reads DVKVTQSSRYLVKRTGEKVFLECVQDMDHENMFWYRQDPGLGLRLIYFSYDVKMKEKGDIPEGYSVSREKKERFSLILESASTNQTSMYLCASSSLGPTQYFGPGTRLTVL.

This clonotype was observed at least ten times. The V gene is TRBV6-4, the J gene TRBJ2-7; no clear D gene. V dropped 5 bases and J dropped 2 bases, with 16 bases sitting between them. This CDR3 contains 15 residues. CDR1 MRHNA and CDR2 SNTAGT come from the germline V gene. The DNA for the CDR3 is TGTGCCAGCAGTTACGCTTCCGACGGCCCCTACGAGCAGTACTTC. This codes for CASSYASDGPYEQYF.

CDR3 nucleotides: TGTGCCAGCAGCGTAGTGGGTAGCAGCGAGACCCAGTACTTC. As protein: CASSVVGSSETQYF. The chain is built from TRBV9 and TRBJ2-5; D not certain. This CDR3 has 14 residues. Trimming took 0 bases from V and 5 from J, leaving 11 bases between them. CDR1 and CDR2 (germline): SGDLS, YYNGEE. The full variable domain, with the rest looked up from reference TRBV9 and TRBJ2-5, is DSGVTQTPKHLITATGQRVTLRCSPRSGDLSVYWYQQSLDQGLQFLIQYYNGEERAKGNILERFSAQQFPDLHSELNLSSLELGDSALYFCASSVVGSSETQYFGPGTRLLVL.

This clonotype has at least ten counts. J is TRBJ2-3 and V is TRBV10-3; 7 bases match TRBD1. The CDR3 is 17 amino acids. CDR1 is ENHRY, CDR2 SYGVKD, per germline. V was pared by 3 bases and J by 0 bases, with 9 bases of the junction left unmatched. CDR3: CAISDPSQTGSTDTQYF. CDR3 sequence (DNA): TGTGCCATCAGTGATCCCAGCCAGACAGGGAGCACAGATACGCAGTATTTT.

The J gene is TRBJ2-2, the V gene TRBV10-2, with 7 bases matching TRBD1. V lost 8 bases and J lost 0; bases outside the gene matches: 3. From germline, CDR1 is WSHSY and CDR2 SAAADI. CDR3 size: 14 residues. The CDR3 bases are TGCGCCAGCGTCGGGACAGCGAACACCGGGGAGCTGTTTTTT. The encoded protein is CASVGTANTGELFF.

V gene TRBV7-9 combines with J gene TRBJ2-1, with TRBD2 identical over 9 bases. The V segment lost 4 bases and the J segment 14 bases; nucleotides outside the gene matches: 12. CDR3 length: 14 amino acids. Germline CDR1 SEHNR, CDR2 FQNEAQ (reference sequence). The DNA of the CDR3 is TGTGCCAGCAGCTCTGGACTAGCGAAGGGTATTGAGTTCTTC. It codes for CASSSGLAKGIEFF.

This clonotype was seen ten or more times. The chain recombines TRBV7-9 with TRBJ2-3, with D tentatively TRBD1 or TRBD2 (5 bases each). Trimming took off 5 bases at V and 0 bases at J, with 6 bases between the two ends. The germline V gene encodes CDR1 SEHNR and CDR2 FQNEAQ (reference sequence). The CDR3 has 13 amino acids. DNA of the CDR3: TGTGCCAGCAGCGAGGGGAGCACAGATACGCAGTATTTT. The encoded protein is CASSEGSTDTQYF.